This is a list of T cell receptor beta chains from one sample in a study of cytotoxic CD8 clonotypes in ibrutinib-treated CLL. Some clones are missing from TCRdb's copy, which holds only in-frame ones; the method was immunoSEQ multiplex PCR. Of about 140,000 clones in the sample, around 93% were seen once. Sequencing used PBMCs, obtained after 12 months of ibrutinib treatment. Receptor source: a human donor with chronic lymphocytic leukemia. Each CDR3 is given with its conserved first and last residue. Fields, in order: clone size, D gene, V gene, J gene, CDR3 DNA, CDR3 protein. D genes are given only for firm matches. The size entry is marked missing in some rows and otherwise reads once, few, many or a size class.

>-|-|TRBV18|TRBJ1-5
TGTGCCAGCTCAATGAACTTTGATAGCAATCAGCCCCAGCATTTT
CASSMNFDSNQPQHF
>once|TRBD2|TRBV9|TRBJ2-3
TGTGCCAGCAGCGTAGCTGTTGCGGGAGGTGCGCTAGATACGCAGTATTTT
CASSVAVAGGALDTQYF
>-|-|TRBV19|TRBJ1-5
TGTGCCAGTAGAGGGGATGGGAATCAGCCCCAGCATTTT
CASRGDGNQPQHF
>-|-|TRBV9|TRBJ2-5
TGTGCCAGCAGCGTAGCTAATCGAGAGACCCAGTACTTC
CASSVANRETQYF
>-|-|TRBV27|TRBJ1-4
TGTGCCAGCAGTTCTCAGGGGCGCCATGAAAAACTGTTTTTT
CASSSQGRHEKLFF
>-|-|TRBV28|TRBJ2-1
TGTGCCAGCAGTTTATCCCGATACAATGAGCAGTTCTTC
CASSLSRYNEQFF
>-|-|TRBV7-9|TRBJ2-7
TGTGCCAGCCTGAACAGGGGGGGCGAGCAGTACTTC
CASLNRGGEQYF
>-|TRBD1|TRBV28|TRBJ1-2
TGTGCCAGCAGCGCGGACAGGATCGTCTATGGCTACACCTTC
CASSADRIVYGYTF
>once|TRBD1|TRBV27|TRBJ2-7
TGTGCCAGCAGTTTTCAATGGACAGGGGACGAGCAGTACTTC
CASSFQWTGDEQYF
>once|TRBD1|TRBV9|TRBJ2-5
TGTGCCAGCAGTCAGGACAGGGGAAAATACACCCAAGAGACCCAGTACTTC
CASSQDRGKYTQETQYF
>-|-|TRBV29-1|TRBJ2-2
TGCAGTTCACCGACGAACAGGGTCCCCGGGGAGCTGTTTTTT
CSSPTNRVPGELFF
>-|-|TRBV27|TRBJ2-1
TGTGCCAGCAGTTTACCGGACAAGAATGAGCAGTTCTTC
CASSLPDKNEQFF
>-|TRBD1|TRBV7-3|TRBJ2-7
TGTGCCAGCAGCTCAGGGGGCAAAGGAATGGGCGAGCAGTACTTC
CASSSGGKGMGEQYF
>once|-|TRBV6-5|TRBJ2-1
TGTGCCAGCAGTACCCTGTGGCATGAGCAGTTCTTC
CASSTLWHEQFF
>-|-|TRBV18|TRBJ1-5
TGTGCCAGCTCATCGGGACAAACCAACGAACAGCCCCAGCATTTT
CASSSGQTNEQPQHF
>-|-|TRBV9|TRBJ2-1
TGTGCCAGCACCATCTCCTCGACAATGGATGAGCAGTTCTTC
CASTISSTMDEQFF
>-|-|TRBV7-9|TRBJ1-2
TGTGCCAGCAGCTTAAGGGACCGAGAAAATGGCTACACCTTC
CASSLRDRENGYTF
>once|-|TRBV19|TRBJ2-6
TGTGCCAGCCGAAGAAGCTCTGGGGCCAACGTCCTGACTTTC
CASRRSSGANVLTF
>-|TRBD1|TRBV6-5|TRBJ1-5
TGTGCCAGCAGCCGCGGACAGGGGGTATATCAGCCCCAGCATTTT
CASSRGQGVYQPQHF
>-|-|TRBV28|TRBJ2-3
TGTGCCAGCAGGTTGACAGATACGCAGTATTTT
CASRLTDTQYF
>-|-|TRBV28|TRBJ1-2
TGTGCCAGCTTTACGGGGGTCGGCTATGGCTACACCTTC
CASFTGVGYGYTF
>-|-|TRBV5-1|TRBJ1-5
TGCGCCAGCAGCGCCTCAGGGACCGATCAGCCCCAGCATTTT
CASSASGTDQPQHF
>-|-|TRBV2|TRBJ2-7
TGTGCCAGCAGTGGACCCTACGAGCAGTACTTC
CASSGPYEQYF
>-|-|TRBV2|TRBJ1-5
TGTGCCAGCAGAAACGAAGGGGTGAATCAGCCCCAGCATTTT
CASRNEGVNQPQHF
>-|-|TRBV4-3|TRBJ2-3
TGCGCCAGCAGCCAAGTTGTATTATTCAGCACAGATACGCAGTATTTT
CASSQVVLFSTDTQYF
>-|-|TRBV19|TRBJ2-4
TGTGCCAGTGTTGACAGCCTAGCCAAAAACATTCAGTACTTC
CASVDSLAKNIQYF
>-|-|TRBV27|TRBJ2-2
TGTGCCAGCAGTTTAAACACCGGGGAGCTGTTTTTT
CASSLNTGELFF
>-|TRBD2|TRBV5-1|TRBJ2-5
TGCGCCAGCAGCCCTGGATGGCTAGCGGGAGAGGCCTTGTACTTC
CASSPGWLAGEALYF
>-|-|TRBV29-1|TRBJ2-7
TGCAGCGTCTCCGGCGGGGGCAACTCCTACGAGCAGTACTTC
CSVSGGGNSYEQYF
>-|-|TRBV19|TRBJ2-6
TGTGCCAGTTACAAACAGCGCTCTGGGGCCAACGTCCTGACTTTC
CASYKQRSGANVLTF
>-|-|TRBV6-6|TRBJ2-7
TGTGCCAGCACAGGGGTGAGGGACGAGCAGTACTTC
CASTGVRDEQYF
>-|TRBD2|TRBV19|TRBJ2-4
TGTGCCAGTAATCAAATAGCGGGAGGGCGATTTGACATTCAGTACTTC
CASNQIAGGRFDIQYF
>-|-|TRBV10-1|TRBJ1-1
TGCGCCAGCAAGGCAGATTTGAACACTGAAGCTTTCTTT
CASKADLNTEAFF
>-|-|TRBV5-4|TRBJ2-1
TGTGCCGGCCAAAGCTCCTACAATGAGCAGTTCTTC
CAGQSSYNEQFF
>-|TRBD1|TRBV9|TRBJ2-1
TGTGCCAGCAGCATCGGGACAGGGAATGAGCAGTTCTTC
CASSIGTGNEQFF
>-|-|TRBV5-1|TRBJ2-1
TGCGCCAGCAGCTTGGAAGGTACAGGGAGCTCCTACAATGAGCAGTTCTTC
CASSLEGTGSSYNEQFF
>-|-|TRBV28|TRBJ1-4
TGTGCCAGCAGTTTATCCCGGGGGCGTCTAATCCCTTACTGGGAAAAACTGTTTTTT
CASSLSRGRLIPYWEKLFF
>-|TRBD2|TRBV9|TRBJ2-7
TGTGCCAGCAGCCCGGGGACTAGCGGCGCCTACGAGCAGTACTTC
CASSPGTSGAYEQYF
>-|-|TRBV30|TRBJ2-6
TGTGCCTGGTTGCTTGGGACCCATCGCTCTGGGGCCAACGTCCTGACTTTC
CAWLLGTHRSGANVLTF
>-|-|TRBV20-1|TRBJ1-2
TGCAGTGCTCAGAACTATGGCTACACCTTC
CSAQNYGYTF
>once|TRBD2|TRBV28|TRBJ2-1
TGTGCCAGCAGTTTGATTGGCGGGAGTATATCCAATGAGCAGTTCTTC
CASSLIGGSISNEQFF
>-|TRBD1|TRBV18|TRBJ2-1
TGTGCCAGCTCACCGCCGGGGACAGCAAACAATGAGCAGTTCTTC
CASSPPGTANNEQFF
>-|-|TRBV18|TRBJ2-5
TGTGCCAGCTCAAAGCAAGAGACCCAGTACTTC
CASSKQETQYF
>-|-|TRBV15|TRBJ2-7
TGTGCCACCAGCAGGGGGAAGGAGGGGGCGTTCGAGCAGTACTTC
CATSRGKEGAFEQYF
>-|TRBD1|TRBV6-5|TRBJ1-2
TGTGCCAGCAGGGGGACAGGGGGGTATGGCTACACCTTC
CASRGTGGYGYTF